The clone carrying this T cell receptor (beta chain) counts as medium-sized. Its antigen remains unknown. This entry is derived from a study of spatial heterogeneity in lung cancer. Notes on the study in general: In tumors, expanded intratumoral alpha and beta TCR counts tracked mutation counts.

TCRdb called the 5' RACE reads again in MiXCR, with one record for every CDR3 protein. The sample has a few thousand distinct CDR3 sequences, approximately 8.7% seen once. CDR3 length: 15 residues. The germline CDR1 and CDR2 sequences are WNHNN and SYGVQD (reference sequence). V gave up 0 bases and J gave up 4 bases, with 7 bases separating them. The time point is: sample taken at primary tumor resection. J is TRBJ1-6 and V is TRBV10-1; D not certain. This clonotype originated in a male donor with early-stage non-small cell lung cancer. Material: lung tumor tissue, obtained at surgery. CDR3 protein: CASSESMRYNSPLHF. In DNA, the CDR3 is TGCGCCAGCAGTGAGTCGATGCGGTATAATTCACCCCTCCACTTT.